Listed below are T cell receptor beta chains from one sample, sequenced in a study of neurological immune-mediated disorders. TCRdb re-derived calls from the 5' RACE reads in MiXCR, one entry per CDR3 protein. The sample consists of around 30,000 distinct CDR3 sequences, 1.5% of them appearing once. The sample taken for sequencing was PBMCs. Source of these receptors: a woman younger than 45 with multiple sclerosis. Each CDR3 is given with its conserved first and last residue. The order of the fields is clone size, J gene, V gene, D gene, CDR3 DNA, CDR3 protein. D genes are given only for firm matches. Clone sizes are given selectively: once, few, many, or a class where the clone is expanded.

>many|TRBJ2-3|TRBV5-1|.
TGCGCCAGCAGACGAGAGCAGGGCACAGATACGCAGTATTTT
CASRREQGTDTQYF
>many|TRBJ2-1|TRBV7-2|.
TGTGCCAGCAGCTTAAGTAGGGGCTTCTACAATGAGCAGTTCTTC
CASSLSRGFYNEQFF
>.|TRBJ2-2|TRBV27|.
TGTGCCAGCAGGCCCCCGGGGGCGGGGAGGAACACCGGGGAGCTGTTTTTT
CASRPPGAGRNTGELFF
>many|TRBJ2-3|TRBV3-2|.
TGTGCCAGCAGCCAAGACCGTAGCACAGATACGCAGTATTTT
CASSQDRSTDTQYF
>medium-sized|TRBJ1-1|TRBV9|.
TGTGCCAGCAGCGTAGTTTCAGGAAAGGAGACTGAAGCTTTCTTT
CASSVVSGKETEAFF
>many|TRBJ2-2|TRBV11-3|TRBD1
TGTGCCAGCAGCCGTAGTCGGCAGGGGGACACCGGGGAGCTGTTTTTT
CASSRSRQGDTGELFF
>.|TRBJ1-4|TRBV5-3|.
TGTGCCAGACGTACCGGCGGGTTGGATAATGAAAAACTGTTTTTT
CARRTGGLDNEKLFF
>many|TRBJ2-5|TRBV7-6|TRBD1
TGTGCCAGCAGCTTAGCGGGACAGGGAGAGACCCAGTACTTC
CASSLAGQGETQYF
>many|TRBJ1-6|TRBV5-5|.
TGTGCCAGCAGCCCGTGGACAACTAATAATTCACCCCTCCACTTT
CASSPWTTNNSPLHF
>many|TRBJ2-7|TRBV5-1|TRBD1
TGCGCCAGCAGCTTAACAGGGGCCTACGAGCAGTACTTC
CASSLTGAYEQYF
>many|TRBJ2-1|TRBV11-1|.
TGTGCCAGCAGTTGGGGCCTCTATGAGCAGTTCTTC
CASSWGLYEQFF
>many|TRBJ2-3|TRBV12-3/TRBV12-4|.
TGTGCCAGCAGTTTTAAAACTAGCACAGATACGCAGTATTTT
CASSFKTSTDTQYF
>few|TRBJ2-3|TRBV7-8|.
TGTGCCAGCAGCTTCGAGACAGGTCTCACAGATACGCAGTATTTT
CASSFETGLTDTQYF
>many|TRBJ2-3|TRBV5-1|.
TGCGCCAGCAGCTTAAGTCCGGGACGTTCAGATACGCAGTATTTT
CASSLSPGRSDTQYF
>.|TRBJ1-6|TRBV3-1|TRBD1
TGTGCCAGCAGCGAACGGACAGGGAGCTCCTATAATTCAACCCTCAACTTT
CASSERTGSSYNSTLNF
>many|TRBJ2-6|TRBV7-2|.
TGTGCCAGCAGCTTAAATTCGGGCTCTGGGGCCAACGTCCTGACTTTC
CASSLNSGSGANVLTF
>many|TRBJ2-1|TRBV7-2|.
TGTGCCAGCAGCTTACAGGGCAATGAGCAGTTCTTC
CASSLQGNEQFF
>many|TRBJ2-2|TRBV7-2|.
TGTGCCAGCAGCTTAGGGGATCCTGCCGGGGAGCTGTTTTTT
CASSLGDPAGELFF
>many|TRBJ2-4|TRBV20-1|.
TGCAGTGCTGACTATAAAAACATTCAGTACTTC
CSADYKNIQYF
>many|TRBJ2-2|TRBV15|TRBD2
TGTGCCACCAGCAGCCCTGCTAGCGGGGACACCGGGGAGCTGTTTTTT
CATSSPASGDTGELFF
>many|TRBJ1-1|TRBV12-3/TRBV12-4|.
TGTGCCAGCAACCTCCACCCAACTGCTGAAGCTTTCTTT
CASNLHPTAEAFF
>many|TRBJ2-6|TRBV5-4|TRBD1
TGTGCCAGCAGCCTGGACAGGGCAAGAGTCCTGACTTTC
CASSLDRARVLTF